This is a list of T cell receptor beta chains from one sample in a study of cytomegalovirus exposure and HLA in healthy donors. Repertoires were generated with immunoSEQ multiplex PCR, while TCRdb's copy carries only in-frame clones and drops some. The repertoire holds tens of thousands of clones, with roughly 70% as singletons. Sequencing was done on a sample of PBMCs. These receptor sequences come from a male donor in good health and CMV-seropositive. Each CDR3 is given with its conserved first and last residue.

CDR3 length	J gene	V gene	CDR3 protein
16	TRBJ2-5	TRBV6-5	CASSYRPLLNQETQYF
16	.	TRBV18	CASSPGLRGTTYEQYF
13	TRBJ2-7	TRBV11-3	CASSFQGNYEQYF
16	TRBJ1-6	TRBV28	CASSRGTGTDNSPLHF
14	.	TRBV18	CASSPGLAAYEQYF
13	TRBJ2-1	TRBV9	CASSVALPNEQFF
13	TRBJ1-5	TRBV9	CASSRQGEQPQHF
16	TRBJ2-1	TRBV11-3	CASSSKHRGTYNEQFF
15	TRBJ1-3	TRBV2	CASGESSGQGHTIYF
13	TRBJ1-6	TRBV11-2	CASRPIRDSPLHF
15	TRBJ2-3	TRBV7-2	CASRIAGGFTDTQYF
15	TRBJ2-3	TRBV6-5	CASGQAGGRRDTQYF
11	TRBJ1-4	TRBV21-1	CASRVREKLFF
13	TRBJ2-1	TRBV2	CASNSASGGEQFF
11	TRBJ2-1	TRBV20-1	CSAWTENEQFF
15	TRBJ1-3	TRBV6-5	CASSFHSYSGNTIYF
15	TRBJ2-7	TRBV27	CASSLSLAGDYEQYF
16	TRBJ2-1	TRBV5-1	CASRGPQREGRNEQFF
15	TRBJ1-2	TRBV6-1	CASIGGDGINYGYTF
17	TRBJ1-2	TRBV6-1	CASSAWGGGELQYGYAF